This TCR beta chain emerged from a study of early T cells in non-severe SARS-CoV-2 infection. The ends were cut back, 6 bases at V and 9 bases at J, with 12 bases in the middle. This CDR3 region has 12 residues. TCRdb called the 5' RACE reads again in MiXCR, with one record for every CDR3 protein. The repertoire holds some 81,000 distinct CDR3 sequences, about 9.6% seen once, with 4.8% in the top ten. The clonotype originates from an adult who was a healthcare worker with PCR-confirmed SARS-CoV-2 infection or an uninfected control (not recorded which). The chain carries TRBV12-3 or TRBV12-4 and TRBJ2-1; either TRBD1 or TRBD2 may supply D (6 bases each). The material sequenced was whole blood. The CDR3 nucleotides read TGTGCCAGCAGGACCGGGGGCGGTGAGCAGTTCTTC. Protein sequence: CASRTGGGEQFF.